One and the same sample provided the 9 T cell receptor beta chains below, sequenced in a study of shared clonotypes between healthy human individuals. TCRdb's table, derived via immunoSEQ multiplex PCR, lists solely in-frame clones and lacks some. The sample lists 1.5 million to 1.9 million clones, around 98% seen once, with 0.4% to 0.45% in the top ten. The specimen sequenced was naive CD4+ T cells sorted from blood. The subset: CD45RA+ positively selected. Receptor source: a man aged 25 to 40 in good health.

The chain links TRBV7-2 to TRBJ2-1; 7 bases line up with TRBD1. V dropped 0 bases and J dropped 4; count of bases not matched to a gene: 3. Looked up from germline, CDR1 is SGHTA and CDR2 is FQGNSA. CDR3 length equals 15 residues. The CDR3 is CASSLAQGDYNEQFF. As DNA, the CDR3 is TGTGCCAGCAGCTTAGCGCAGGGGGATTACAATGAGCAGTTCTTC. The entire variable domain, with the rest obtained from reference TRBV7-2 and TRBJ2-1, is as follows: GAGVSQSPSNKVTEKGKDVELRCDPISGHTALYWYRQSLGQGLEFLIYFQGNSAPDKSGLPSDRFSAERTGGSVSTLTIQRTQQEDSAVYLCASSLAQGDYNEQFFGPGTRLTVL.

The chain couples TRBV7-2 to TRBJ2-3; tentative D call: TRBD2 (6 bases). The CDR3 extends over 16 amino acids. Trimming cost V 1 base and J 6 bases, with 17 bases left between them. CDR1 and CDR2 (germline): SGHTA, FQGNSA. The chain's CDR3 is CASSLVGSGAEDTQYF. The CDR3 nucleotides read TGTGCCAGCAGCTTAGTGGGGTCGGGAGCTGAGGATACGCAGTATTTT.

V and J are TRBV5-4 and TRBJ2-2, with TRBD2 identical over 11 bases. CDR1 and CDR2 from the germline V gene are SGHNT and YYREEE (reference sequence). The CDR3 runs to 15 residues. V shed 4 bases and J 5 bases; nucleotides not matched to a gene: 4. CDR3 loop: CASSILAGATGELFF. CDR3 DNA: TGTGCCAGCAGCATACTAGCGGGAGCGACCGGGGAGCTGTTTTTT.

The CDR3 region is CASSYPRAGRALYEQYF. The CDR3 coding sequence is TGTGCCAGCAGCTATCCACGCGCCGGGAGGGCCTTATACGAGCAGTACTTC. The chain carries TRBV12-1 and TRBJ2-7; the table's TRBD2 call for D was not verified on the DNA. TRBV12-1 is recorded as a pseudogene. CDR3 length equals 17 residues.

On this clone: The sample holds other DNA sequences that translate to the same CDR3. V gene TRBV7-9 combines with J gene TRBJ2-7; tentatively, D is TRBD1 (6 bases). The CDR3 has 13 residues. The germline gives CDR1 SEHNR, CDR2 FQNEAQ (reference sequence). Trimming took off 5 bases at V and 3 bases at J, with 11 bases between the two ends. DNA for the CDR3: TGTGCCAGCAGCGGCCGGGACATCTACGAGCAGTACTTC. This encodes CASSGRDIYEQYF. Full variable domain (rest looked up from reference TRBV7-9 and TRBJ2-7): DTGVSQNPRHKITKRGQNVTFRCDPISEHNRLYWYRQTLGQGPEFLTYFQNEAQLEKSRLLSDRFSAERPKGSFSTLEIQRTEQGDSAMYLCASSGRDIYEQYFGPGTRLTVT.

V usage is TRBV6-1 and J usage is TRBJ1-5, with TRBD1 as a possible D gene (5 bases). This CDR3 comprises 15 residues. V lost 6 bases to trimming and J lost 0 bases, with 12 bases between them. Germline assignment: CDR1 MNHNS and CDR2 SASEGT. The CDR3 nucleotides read TGTGCCAGCAGGAAAATGACAGATAGCAATCAGCCCCAGCATTTT. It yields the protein CASRKMTDSNQPQHF.

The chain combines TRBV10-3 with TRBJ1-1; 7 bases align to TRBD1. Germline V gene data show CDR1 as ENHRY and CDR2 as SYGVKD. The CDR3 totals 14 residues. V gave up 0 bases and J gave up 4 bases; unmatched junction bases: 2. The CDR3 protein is CAISESTGSTEAFF. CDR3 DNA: TGTGCCATCAGTGAGTCGACAGGGAGCACTGAAGCTTTCTTT.

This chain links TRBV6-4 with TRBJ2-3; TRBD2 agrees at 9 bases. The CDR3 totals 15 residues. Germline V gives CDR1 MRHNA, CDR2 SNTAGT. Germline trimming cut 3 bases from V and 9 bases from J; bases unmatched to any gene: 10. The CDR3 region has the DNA TGTGCCAGCAGTGAGGGGGCTAGCGGGACACTAACGCAGTATTTT. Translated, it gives CASSEGASGTLTQYF.

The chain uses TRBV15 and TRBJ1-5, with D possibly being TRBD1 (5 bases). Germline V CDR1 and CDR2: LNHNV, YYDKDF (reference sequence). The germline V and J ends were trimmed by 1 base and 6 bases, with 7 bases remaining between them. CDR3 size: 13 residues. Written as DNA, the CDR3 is TGTGCCACCAGCAGAGGGGGACGTCAGCCCCAGCATTTT. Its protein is CATSRGGRQPQHF.